Listed below are T cell receptor beta chains from one sample, sequenced in a study of T cells in localized non-small cell lung cancer. Generated by immunoSEQ multiplex PCR, the TCRdb table keeps only in-frame clones and is missing some. Of about 30,000 clones listed, about 87% are singletons. The sample was peripheral blood, taken before any cancer treatment. These receptors originate from a male donor at least 60 years old with stage I lung adenocarcinoma. The CDR3 runs from the conserved cysteine through the conserved F or W. The D gene is left open where the match is weak. Clone size is not always given. Where it is, it says once, few, many or a class for expanded clones.

J	D	V	size	CDR3	DNA
TRBJ1-6	TRBD1	TRBV6-5	NA	CASSSPGTGGSPLHF	TGTGCCAGCAGCTCCCCGGGGACAGGAGGGTCACCCCTCCACTTT
TRBJ1-1	NA	TRBV28	NA	CASSLGGRPNGAFF	TGTGCCAGCAGTTTGGGGGGCCGCCCCAATGGGGCTTTCTTT
TRBJ2-7	TRBD1	TRBV6-5	few	CASSGQGRSSYEQYF	TGTGCCAGCAGTGGACAGGGGAGATCCTCCTACGAGCAGTACTTC
TRBJ1-1	TRBD1	TRBV6-5	once	CASSQDRGLNTEAFF	TGTGCCAGCAGTCAGGACAGGGGGCTGAACACTGAAGCTTTCTTT
TRBJ2-5	NA	TRBV2	NA	CASSALLVQETQYF	TGTGCCAGCAGTGCCCTACTAGTGCAAGAGACCCAGTACTTC
TRBJ2-3	NA	TRBV5-1	NA	CASSLAGALTDTQYF	TGCGCCAGCAGCTTGGCCGGGGCTCTCACAGATACGCAGTATTTT
TRBJ2-7	NA	TRBV6-5	NA	CASTRDRDVSYEQYF	TGTGCCAGCACACGGGACCGGGACGTATCCTACGAGCAGTACTTC
TRBJ2-3	NA	TRBV4-2	NA	CASSQEQSDTQYF	TGTGCCAGCAGCCAAGAACAGTCCGATACGCAGTATTTT
TRBJ1-3	NA	TRBV12-2	NA	CASRLKGAPDTIYF	TGTGCAAGTCGCTTAAAGGGGGCCCCCGACACCATATATTTT
TRBJ2-7	TRBD2	TRBV4-3	NA	CASSPRTSGDWNEQYF	TGCGCCAGCAGCCCTCGGACTAGCGGGGACTGGAACGAGCAGTACTTC
TRBJ1-4	NA	TRBV30	NA	CAWSYGLGEKLFF	TGTGCGTGGTCATACGGGCTTGGAGAAAAACTGTTTTTT
TRBJ2-3	TRBD2	TRBV28	NA	CASSPSLAGGTDTQYF	TGTGCCAGCAGCCCCAGCCTAGCGGGGGGCACAGATACGCAGTATTTT
TRBJ1-2	NA	TRBV5-1	NA	CASSLQGNEVDGYTF	TGCGCCAGCAGCTTACAGGGAAATGAGGTCGATGGCTACACCTTC
TRBJ2-5	TRBD1	TRBV27	NA	CASRRGQVQETQYF	TGTGCCAGCAGACGAGGACAGGTCCAAGAGACCCAGTACTTC
TRBJ2-2	NA	TRBV15	NA	CATSGLMVGELFF	TGTGCCACCAGCGGACTAATGGTCGGGGAGCTGTTTTTT
TRBJ1-5	TRBD1	TRBV28	once	CASSLRTGRQPQHF	TGTGCCAGCAGTCTCCGGACAGGGAGGCAGCCCCAGCATTTT
TRBJ2-5	TRBD2	TRBV5-5	NA	CASSLGFGGASSETQYF	TGTGCCAGCAGCTTGGGTTTCGGGGGGGCTTCTTCAGAGACCCAGTACTTC
TRBJ2-5	NA	TRBV5-8	NA	CASSFGPSGVETQYF	TGTGCCAGCAGCTTTGGCCCCTCAGGGGTTGAGACCCAGTACTTC
TRBJ1-2	NA	TRBV28	NA	CASSKTYGYGYTF	TGTGCCAGCAGCAAGACTTACGGCTATGGCTACACCTTC
TRBJ1-5	NA	TRBV16	NA	CASSGADSNQPQHF	TGTGCCAGCAGCGGCGCAGATAGCAATCAGCCCCAGCATTTT
TRBJ1-1	NA	TRBV29-1	NA	CSVGHYTSAFF	TGCAGCGTTGGACACTACACGAGCGCTTTCTTT
TRBJ2-2	NA	TRBV5-6	NA	CASRTRGSAGELFF	TGTGCCAGCAGGACCCGGGGGTCGGCCGGGGAGCTGTTTTTT
TRBJ2-2	TRBD2	TRBV10-2	NA	CASNQRGGYGELFF	TGCGCCAGCAATCAGCGGGGGGGCTACGGGGAGCTGTTTTTT
TRBJ2-3	TRBD2	TRBV7-2	NA	CASSLGRAGGTDTQYF	TGTGCCAGCAGCTTAGGGCGAGCGGGGGGCACAGATACGCAGTATTTT
TRBJ2-5	NA	TRBV10-3	once	CAISFSVGETQYF	TGTGCCATCAGTTTCAGCGTCGGGGAGACCCAGTACTTC
TRBJ1-1	TRBD1	TRBV5-4	NA	CASSLETGGDTEAFF	TGTGCCAGCAGCTTGGAAACAGGGGGGGACACTGAAGCTTTCTTT
TRBJ1-2	TRBD1	TRBV5-8	NA	CASSPGTGNNYGYTF	TGTGCCAGCAGCCCAGGGACAGGGAACAACTATGGCTACACCTTC
TRBJ2-3	NA	TRBV27	NA	CASSSLVITDTQYF	TGTGCCAGCAGTTCCCTGGTGATTACAGATACGCAGTATTTT
TRBJ1-1	NA	TRBV28	NA	CASSLPGLGLVRAFF	TGTGCCAGCAGTTTACCGGGACTTGGGCTCGTAAGGGCTTTCTTT
TRBJ2-2	NA	TRBV9	NA	CASSPRRGATGGELFF	TGTGCCAGCAGCCCACGGAGGGGGGCAACTGGCGGGGAGCTGTTTTTT
TRBJ1-2	NA	TRBV28	once	CASSSPGEVHGYTF	TGTGCCAGCAGTTCCCCCGGGGAGGTTCATGGCTACACCTTC
TRBJ2-7	TRBD1	TRBV28	NA	CASSWPGQSSYEQYF	TGTGCCAGCAGTTGGCCGGGACAGAGCTCCTACGAGCAGTACTTC
TRBJ1-6	TRBD1	TRBV5-1	NA	CASSRGQDNSPLHF	TGCGCCAGCAGCCGCGGACAGGATAATTCACCCCTCCACTTT
TRBJ2-2	TRBD1	TRBV14	NA	CASSHGQGLRSGELFF	TGTGCCAGCAGCCACGGACAGGGTTTGAGGTCCGGGGAGCTGTTTTTT
TRBJ1-5	TRBD1	TRBV6-1	NA	CASSERQGAQNQPQHF	TGTGCCAGCAGCGAAAGACAGGGGGCCCAGAATCAGCCCCAGCATTTT
TRBJ2-5	NA	TRBV7-6	NA	CASSLGPWETQYF	TGTGCCAGCAGCTTAGGGCCTTGGGAGACCCAGTACTTC
TRBJ1-1	NA	TRBV28	NA	CASSLSGAGPNTEAFF	TGTGCCAGCAGTCTGTCCGGAGCCGGGCCGAACACTGAAGCTTTCTTT
TRBJ1-6	NA	TRBV28	NA	CASSLPLSPLHF	TGTGCCAGCAGTTTACCCCTGTCACCCCTCCACTTT
TRBJ2-1	NA	TRBV7-6	NA	CASSFPGDEQFF	TGTGCCAGCAGCTTCCCGGGGGATGAGCAGTTCTTC
TRBJ2-3	NA	TRBV20-1	NA	CSVASDTQYF	TGCAGTGTCGCTTCGGATACGCAGTATTTT
TRBJ2-7	TRBD2	TRBV7-9	few	CASSLDAGGLSSEQYF	TGTGCCAGCAGCTTAGACGCGGGGGGTCTCTCCTCCGAGCAGTACTTC
TRBJ2-7	NA	TRBV7-2	NA	CASRFPGTGYEQYF	TGTGCCAGCAGGTTCCCCGGGACGGGCTACGAGCAGTACTTC
TRBJ1-2	NA	TRBV28	NA	CASSLMDSSYTF	TGTGCCAGCAGTTTAATGGACTCAAGCTACACCTTC
TRBJ1-4	TRBD1	TRBV2	NA	CASSTQGAGEKLFF	TGTGCCAGCAGTACACAGGGGGCGGGGGAAAAACTGTTTTTT
TRBJ2-1	TRBD1	TRBV4-2	NA	CASSLGGQGTYNEQFF	TGTGCCAGCAGCCTAGGAGGACAGGGAACCTACAATGAGCAGTTCTTC
TRBJ2-2	NA	TRBV29-1	NA	CSVTWFANTGELFF	TGCAGCGTTACCTGGTTCGCGAACACCGGGGAGCTGTTTTTT
TRBJ2-5	NA	TRBV4-1	NA	CASSHLEGGQETQYF	TGCGCCAGCAGCCACCTCGAGGGGGGACAAGAGACCCAGTACTTC
TRBJ2-2	TRBD1	TRBV18	NA	CASSTRTGHTGELFF	TGTGCCAGCTCAACCAGGACAGGGCACACCGGGGAGCTGTTTTTT
TRBJ2-3	NA	TRBV11-3	NA	CASSLNVRDTQYF	TGTGCCAGCAGCTTAAACGTTCGAGATACGCAGTATTTT
TRBJ2-2	TRBD2	TRBV5-1	NA	CASSRGLAGGANTGELFF	TGCGCCAGCAGCCGGGGACTAGCGGGGGGCGCGAACACCGGGGAGCTGTTTTTT
TRBJ2-1	TRBD2	TRBV6-5	NA	CASTGLAGGLAFF	TGTGCCAGCACGGGACTAGCGGGGGGGCTGGCGTTCTTC
TRBJ1-1	NA	TRBV11-2	NA	CASSLYRNTEAFF	TGTGCCAGCAGCTTATACAGGAACACTGAAGCTTTCTTT
TRBJ2-7	NA	TRBV30	NA	CAWSHVYEQYF	TGTGCCTGGAGTCATGTCTACGAGCAGTACTTC
TRBJ2-7	TRBD1	TRBV4-2	NA	CASSPGTGSNEQYF	TGTGCCAGCAGCCCCGGGACAGGGAGCAACGAGCAGTACTTC
TRBJ1-5	NA	TRBV28	NA	CASRGPNQPQHF	TGTGCCAGCCGGGGCCCTAATCAGCCCCAGCATTTT
TRBJ2-5	NA	TRBV5-4	NA	CASSDARTAQETQYF	TGTGCCAGCAGCGACGCCCGGACAGCCCAAGAGACCCAGTACTTC
TRBJ2-5	NA	TRBV5-1	NA	CASLQGPSAGVQYF	TGCGCCAGCCTACAGGGGCCGTCAGCGGGGGTCCAGTACTTC
TRBJ2-3	NA	TRBV9	NA	CASSVRGARDTQYF	TGTGCCAGCAGCGTTCGGGGGGCGAGAGATACGCAGTATTTT
TRBJ2-2	TRBD1	TRBV28	once	CASRPGQVAGELFF	TGTGCCAGCAGACCGGGACAGGTAGCCGGGGAGCTGTTTTTT